This T cell receptor (beta chain) emerged from a study of Ad26.COV2.S vaccination and SARS-CoV-2 variants. A remark on this clone: The sample contains more than one DNA sequence encoding this CDR3.

Only in-frame clones appear in the TCRdb table, and some are missing; sequencing was by immunoSEQ multiplex PCR. The sample consists of some 370,000 clones, about 80% of them appearing once. V shed 0 bases and J 4 bases; nucleotides not matched to a gene: 1. Per the germline V gene, CDR1 is SGHTA and CDR2 is FQGNSA. The CDR3 is 15 residues long. Stated treatment: 19 received Ad26.COV2.S at low or high dose, single or two shots; about 5 received placebo; per-sample allocation not given. The samples date from day 63 after the first vaccine or placebo injection. Specimen: peripheral blood, collected in a trial of Ad26.COV2.S vaccine versus placebo. V gene TRBV7-2 combines with J gene TRBJ2-1, with 9 bases lining up with TRBD2. This clonotype originated in a person between 18 and 65 years old who received the Ad26.COV2.S COVID-19 vaccine or a placebo. DNA for the CDR3: TGTGCCAGCAGCTTAGCCACTAGCGGGTACAATGAGCAGTTCTTC. It codes for CASSLATSGYNEQFF.